This T cell receptor beta chain was retrieved from a study of blood T cell repertoires in COVID-19. About the research overall: Sites across the United States, Italy and Spain contributed samples from acute and convalescent COVID-19. Nucleic acid was either cDNA or gDNA, and it came from T cells, B-cell-depleted T cells, or PBMCs.

Trimming removed 1 base from V and 2 bases from J, with 6 bases in between. The CDR3 contains 14 residues. Germline lookup yields CDR1 MNHEY and CDR2 SMNVEV (reference sequence). The Seattle site enrolled patients during active infection and followed them longitudinally. Assay: immunoSEQ multiplex PCR; the TCRdb copy retains only in-frame clones and omits some. The sample records tens of thousands of clones, around 83% being singletons. The sequenced sample was peripheral blood. This clonotype was sampled from a middle-aged man with COVID-19, enrolled during active disease. The J gene is TRBJ1-5, the V gene TRBV27, with D unresolved. The CDR3 protein is CASSLYRGNQPQHF. Written as DNA, the CDR3 is TGTGCCAGCAGTTTATATCGAGGCAATCAGCCCCAGCATTTT.